Listed here is a single TCR beta chain. Its antigen is currently unknown. Likely unrecorded immune exposures existed in these nominally healthy donors. CDR1 is SGHNT, CDR2 YYREEE, per germline (reference sequence). The V and J ends lost 4 bases and 0 bases respectively, with 11 bases between them. This CDR3 spans 16 amino acids. The PCR used 60 Vbeta and 13 Jbeta primers. Profiled with immunoSEQ multiplex PCR; TCRdb holds only in-frame clones, not every one. The data show over 150,000 clones, around nine tenths seen once. The sample belongs to a study of cytomegalovirus exposure and HLA in healthy donors. Regarding the study as a whole: Rates of TCR association differed by HLA locus in a later analysis, with DRB1 highest and HLA-C lowest. Available immune exposure information covered CMV serostatus only.

The sequenced sample was PBMCs. J is TRBJ1-6 and V is TRBV5-4; the D is unclear. The receptor was derived from a woman in her 30s in good health and CMV-seronegative. As DNA, the CDR3 is TGTGCCAGCAGCGACTCTAAAAGCTCCTATAATTCACCCCTCCACTTT. It codes for CASSDSKSSYNSPLHF. Complete variable domain (other parts from reference TRBV5-4 and TRBJ1-6): ETGVTQSPTHLIKTRGQQVTLRCSSQSGHNTVSWYQQALGQGPQFIFQYYREEENGRGNFPPRFSGLQFPNYSSELNVNALELDDSALYLCASSDSKSSYNSPLHFGNGTRLTVT.